The present T cell receptor beta chain was sequenced within a study of immune evolution from preneoplasia to lung adenocarcinoma. Assay used: immunoSEQ multiplex PCR; TCRdb lists only in-frame clones, some missing. Found here are about 2,000 clones, around 75% of them singletons; the top ten hold about 8.7%. Macro-dissection enriched premalignant or tumor cells before nucleic acid extraction. V lost 4 bases and J 3 bases, leaving 9 bases between the germline ends. The CDR3 spans 13 residues. Germline lookup yields CDR1 MNHNY and CDR2 SVGAGI (reference sequence). Concerning this clone itself: Its antigen is still unknown.

Study-level findings and limits: Normal lung had highest clonality; later lesions appeared denser, more diverse.

This TCR was recovered from a person between 55 and 80 years old with lung adenocarcinoma. Input material: FFPE minimally invasive lung adenocarcinoma tissue. This rearrangement joins TRBV6-6 to TRBJ1-1; TRBD1 might be the D (6 bases). Here the CDR3 reads CASSFRTDTEAFF. In DNA, the CDR3 is TGTGCCAGCAGTTTCAGGACAGACACTGAAGCTTTCTTT.